These 30 T cell receptor beta chains were all obtained from the same sample, sequenced in a study of T cell repertoires in cytomegalovirus infection. For these receptors, no antigen is known. From the reads, TCRdb called clonotypes with MiXCR, one entry per CDR3 protein. This repertoire shows hundreds of thousands of distinct CDR3 sequences, roughly 30% found once; its top ten account for about 20%. This sample comprised cultured PBMCs, obtained from culture after CMV antigen stimulation. Source of these receptors: a human donor in good health (CMV status not recorded). Some clones in this sample may be carry-over from other donors' samples.

The chain carries TRBV29-1 and TRBJ2-3, with D perhaps matching TRBD2 (5 bases). CDR1 and CDR2 (germline): SQVTM, ANQGSEA. Trimming removed 3 bases at V and 6 bases at J, with 19 bases between. The CDR3 has 15 residues. The CDR3 coding sequence is TGCAGCGTTGATCTTCGGGATCGTAAAGGGGATACGCAGTATTTT. Its translation: CSVDLRDRKGDTQYF.

This clonotype was counted at least ten times. The chain couples TRBV7-8 to TRBJ2-3, with D possibly being TRBD2 (6 bases). The CDR3 is 13 residues long. The ends were cut back, 2 bases at V and 6 bases at J, with 9 bases in the middle. CDR1 is SGHVS and CDR2 is FQNEAQ in the germline V gene. Here the CDR3 reads CASSLNAGDTQYF. CDR3 coding DNA: TGTGCCAGCAGCTTAAATGCGGGGGATACGCAGTATTTT.

The V and J genes are TRBV6-2 or TRBV6-3 and TRBJ2-5; 10 positions match TRBD2. Trimming removed 6 bases from V and 4 bases from J; junction bases left unmatched: 5. Germline CDR1 reads MNHEY; CDR2 reads SVGEGT. This CDR3 has 14 residues. The DNA for the CDR3 is TGTGCCAGCAGAATAGCGGGAGGATTAGAGACCCAGTACTTC. Translation: CASRIAGGLETQYF.

This clonotype was counted at least ten times. The CDR3 reads CASSFSAGYRSGNSETQYF. CDR3 coding DNA: TGTGCCAGCAGCTTTTCCGCCGGATACCGTAGCGGGAACTCGGAGACCCAGTACTTC. The V gene is TRBV7-8, the J gene TRBJ2-5, with 8 bases aligning to TRBD2. V was clipped by 3 bases and J by 5 bases; unmatched bases: 20. Germline V gene lookup returns CDR1 SGHVS and CDR2 FQNEAQ. The CDR3 runs 19 residues.

This clonotype was picked up a small number of times. Written as DNA, the CDR3 is TGCGCCAGCAGCCAAGCGGCGGGAGGCGGAGAGGAGACCCAGTACTTC. Amino acids: CASSQAAGGGEETQYF. The rearrangement uses TRBV4-1 and TRBJ2-5; 8 bases line up with TRBD2. Germline CDR1 and CDR2: MGHRA and YSYEKL. The CDR3 length is 16 residues. Trimming removed 1 base from V and 5 bases from J; junction bases left unmatched: 9.

This clonotype showed up just a few times. The chain's CDR3 is CASSPAAGVNTEAFF. The CDR3 bases are TGTGCCAGCTCACCAGCGGCAGGGGTGAACACTGAAGCTTTCTTT. This sequence joins TRBV18 and TRBJ1-1; weak D call: TRBD1 (6 bases). The ends were cut back, 2 bases at V and 0 bases at J, with 10 bases in the middle. This CDR3 is 15 amino acids long. The germline V gene encodes CDR1 KGHSH and CDR2 LQKENI.

V usage is TRBV19 and J usage is TRBJ2-7, with D perhaps TRBD2 (5 bases). The CDR3 spans 14 residues. The V end was cut by 0 bases, the J end by 0 bases, with 6 bases between. Looked up from germline, CDR1 is LNHDA and CDR2 is SQIVND (reference sequence). The CDR3 DNA sequence: TGTGCCAGTAGTATAGAGGGGAGCTCCTACGAGCAGTACTTC. Its protein is CASSIEGSSYEQYF.

The chain recombines TRBV11-2 with TRBJ2-1, with D perhaps given as TRBD1 or TRBD2 (5 bases each). Germline loops: CDR1 SGHAT, CDR2 FQNNGV. CDR3 size: 16 residues. With 0 bases removed from V and 0 bases from J, the gap between germline ends came to 9 bases. CDR3: CASSLDGGYSYNEQFF. The CDR3 DNA reads TGTGCCAGCAGCTTAGATGGGGGTTACTCCTACAATGAGCAGTTCTTC.

This clonotype was seen more than once but under ten times. The V and J genes are TRBV20-1 and TRBJ2-2, with 7 bases matching TRBD2. The V and J ends lost 4 bases and 4 bases, in that order; junction bases with no gene match: 3. The CDR3 contains 13 residues. Germline V gives CDR1 DFQATT, CDR2 SNEGSKA (reference sequence). CDR3 sequence reads: CSAKRGSTGELFF. The DNA for the CDR3 is TGCAGTGCTAAGCGGGGAAGCACCGGGGAGCTGTTTTTT.

This clonotype has a handful of counts. The DNA for the CDR3 is TGTGCCAGCAGCCGGAGGGGGCAGAGGAACACCGGGGAGCTGTTTTTT. Translating gives CASSRRGQRNTGELFF. The chain couples TRBV7-2 to TRBJ2-2, with D maybe TRBD1 (7 bases). CDR1 SGHTA and CDR2 FQGNSA come from the germline V gene. The CDR3 covers 16 residues. Trimming took off 5 bases at V and 1 base at J, with 14 bases between the two ends.

The chain joins TRBV19 to TRBJ1-5; D uncertain. Trimming took 3 bases from V and 0 from J, leaving 9 bases between them. Germline V CDR1 and CDR2: LNHDA, SQIVND (reference sequence). The CDR3 runs 15 residues. The CDR3 reads CASSIFGYSNQPQHF. CDR3 nucleotides: TGTGCCAGTAGTATTTTCGGTTATAGCAATCAGCCCCAGCATTTT.

The gene calls are TRBV27 and TRBJ2-1; TRBD2 is a possible D gene (5 bases). V was clipped by 3 bases and J by 13 bases, with 13 bases between them. Germline values: CDR1 MNHEY, CDR2 SMNVEV (reference sequence). This CDR3 has 12 residues. This CDR3 is CASSLPGYDQFF. The CDR3 coding sequence is TGTGCCAGCAGTTTGCCGGGGTACGATCAGTTCTTC.

This rearrangement joins TRBV20-1 to TRBJ2-1, with 8 bases fitting TRBD1. Germline CDR1 is DFQATT and CDR2 is SNEGSKA (reference sequence). This CDR3 comprises 15 residues. J gave up 4 bases and V 1 base, and 6 bases lay outside the gene matches. CDR3 sequence: CSARANRGSYNEQFF. CDR3 in DNA: TGCAGTGCTAGAGCGAACAGGGGGTCGTACAATGAGCAGTTCTTC.

This clonotype showed up just a few times. J is TRBJ1-5 and V is TRBV7-8; 10 bases are shared with TRBD1. The CDR3 is 14 amino acids. Germline V gives CDR1 SGHVS, CDR2 FQNEAQ. V trimming: 6 bases; J trimming: 4 bases; junction bases outside the gene matches: 3. CDR3 amino acids: CASRDRGLNQPQHF. Here the CDR3 DNA reads TGTGCCAGCAGAGACAGGGGGCTTAATCAGCCCCAGCATTTT.

The rearrangement uses TRBV7-9 and TRBJ1-2, with TRBD1 matching over 7 bases. Germline CDR1 SEHNR, CDR2 FQNEAQ (reference sequence). J gave up 3 bases and V 3 bases, and 13 bases lay outside the gene matches. CDR3 size: 17 residues. The CDR3 DNA sequence: TGTGCCAGCAGCTTTCCCCGCGGGACAGAACCTTACTATGGCTACACCTTC. Translation: CASSFPRGTEPYYGYTF.

The chain has TRBV6-2 or TRBV6-3 and TRBJ1-5; D may be TRBD1 (5 bases). CDR1 and CDR2 from the germline V gene are MNHEY and SVGEGT. CDR3 length equals 12 residues. Trimming cost V 3 bases and J 15 bases, with 15 bases left between them. The CDR3 bases are TGTGCCAGCAGTTATGACAGTCTTCCTACGCATTTT. Encoded protein: CASSYDSLPTHF.

This clonotype has ten or more counts. The rearrangement joins TRBV7-6 to TRBJ2-1; TRBD2 matches at 13 bases. Per the germline V gene, CDR1 is SGHVS and CDR2 is FNYEAQ. Trimming cost V 5 bases and J 2 bases; bases outside gene matches: 21. The length of the CDR3 is 22 residues. The CDR3, as DNA: TGTGCCAGCAGCCCTCGGCCCCTCACCGGGACTAGCGGGGTTGTGACCTACAATGAGCAGTTCTTC. Residues: CASSPRPLTGTSGVVTYNEQFF.

In its sample, this clonotype was seen a few times. The V gene is TRBV4-1, the J gene TRBJ1-4; tentative D call: TRBD1 (5 bases). Trimming took 2 bases from V and 2 from J, leaving 12 bases between them. This CDR3 has 16 residues. Germline V CDR1 and CDR2: MGHRA, YSYEKL. The DNA for the CDR3 is TGCGCCAGCAGCCAACTACCGGGACCGACTAATGAAAAACTGTTTTTT. This encodes CASSQLPGPTNEKLFF.

The chain is built from TRBV10-3 and TRBJ1-1; D ambiguous. The CDR3 consists of 13 residues. The germline V gene has CDR1 ENHRY and CDR2 SYGVKD. V lost 6 bases to trimming and J lost 2 bases, with 10 bases between them. The CDR3 DNA sequence: TGTGCCATCAGGGTAACAAGCAACACTGAAGCTTTCTTT. It yields the protein CAIRVTSNTEAFF.

In its sample, this clonotype was seen a few times. J is TRBJ2-1 and V is TRBV12-3 or TRBV12-4; possibly TRBD2 for D (6 bases). The CDR3 runs to 14 residues. Trimming pared 3 bases from V and 4 bases from J, leaving 10 bases between. The DNA for the CDR3 is TGTGCCAGCAGTTTTCCTAGCGTATACAATGAGCAGTTCTTC. As protein: CASSFPSVYNEQFF.

J is TRBJ1-5 and V is TRBV5-5; 7 bases line up with TRBD1. Trimming removed 2 bases from V and 4 bases from J; junction bases left unmatched: 6. This CDR3 comprises 15 residues. Germline V lookup: CDR1 SGHKS, CDR2 YYEKEE (reference sequence). The DNA of the CDR3 is TGTGCCAGCAGCTTCGACAGGGTAAGGAATCAGCCCCAGCATTTT. It codes for CASSFDRVRNQPQHF.

The V call is TRBV12-3 or TRBV12-4, the J call TRBJ2-1; D remains unclear. V lost 6 bases and J lost 6, with 6 bases in between. The CDR3 has 11 residues. The chain's CDR3 is CASRKGNEQFF. CDR3 bases: TGTGCCAGCAGGAAAGGCAATGAGCAGTTCTTC.

This clonotype was counted a few times. The chain combines TRBV15 with TRBJ2-3; D not certain. Germline-derived CDR1 and CDR2 are LNHNV and YYDKDF (reference sequence). The CDR3 has 12 amino acids. Deletions cut 1 base from V and 1 base from J, with 0 bases between. The CDR3 loop is CATSRGTDTQYF. CDR3 DNA sequence: TGTGCCACCAGCAGAGGCACAGATACGCAGTATTTT.

This clonotype has a handful of counts. The genes are TRBV5-5 and TRBJ1-1; D may be TRBD1 (5 bases). The germline V gene has CDR1 SGHKS and CDR2 YYEKEE (reference sequence). V lost 0 bases to trimming and J lost 3 bases, with 12 bases between them. This CDR3 has 15 residues. The CDR3: CASSLGPMTDTEAFF. CDR3 in DNA: TGTGCCAGCAGCTTGGGGCCTATGACAGACACTGAAGCTTTCTTT.

V and J are TRBV12-3 or TRBV12-4 and TRBJ1-1, with D possibly TRBD1 on 6 matching bases. Trimming shortened V by 3 bases and J by 5 bases, and 16 bases separated the two germline ends. The CDR3 contains 15 residues. The CDR3 region is CASSFLAGVETEAFF. The CDR3 region has the DNA TGTGCCAGCAGTTTCCTGGCAGGGGTGGAGACTGAAGCTTTCTTT.

A few counts support this clonotype. The gene calls are TRBV7-2 and TRBJ2-3; 11 positions match TRBD2. The CDR3 extends over 17 amino acids. Trimming removed 5 bases from V and 3 bases from J; junction bases left unmatched: 10. Per the germline V gene, CDR1 is SGHTA and CDR2 is FQGNSA. The DNA for the CDR3 is TGTGCCAGCAGCCTCACACTAGCGGGAGATGCGACAGATACGCAGTATTTT. This translates into CASSLTLAGDATDTQYF.

The chain has TRBV20-1 and TRBJ2-5; D is unresolved. CDR1 DFQATT and CDR2 SNEGSKA come from the germline V gene (reference sequence). CDR3 size: 12 residues. The V and J ends lost 2 bases and 5 bases respectively, with 9 bases between them. Here the CDR3 DNA reads TGCAGTGCTAGATTGGTTCGGGAGACCCAGTACTTC. Amino acids: CSARLVRETQYF.

This sequence joins TRBV11-2 and TRBJ2-2; D perhaps matches TRBD2 (5 bases). The V gene's germline CDR1 is SGHAT and CDR2 FQNNGV. Trimming stripped 5 bases from V and 7 bases from J, with 17 bases between. The CDR3 is 15 residues long. In DNA, the CDR3 is TGTGCCAGCAGCCCCGCCTCCGGGAATATCGGGGAGCTGTTTTTT. As protein: CASSPASGNIGELFF.

This clonotype was seen many times. The rearrangement uses TRBV7-8 and TRBJ2-3; 7 bases are a match to TRBD1. Trimming cost V 2 bases and J 4 bases; bases outside gene matches: 9. From germline, CDR1 is SGHVS and CDR2 FQNEAQ. The CDR3 length is 16 residues. The CDR3 spells CASSLRAGGSADTQYF. For the CDR3, the DNA is TGTGCCAGCAGCTTACGGGCAGGGGGATCCGCAGATACGCAGTATTTT.

The chain uses TRBV7-2 and TRBJ1-6; 11 nucleotides agree with TRBD1. Losses at the gene ends were 4 bases for V and 9 bases for J; bases not matched to a gene: 8. This CDR3 spans 16 amino acids. Looked up from germline, CDR1 is SGHTA and CDR2 is FQGNSA. The CDR3 DNA reads as TGTGCCAGCAGCTCTGGACAGGGGGCTCGTATTTCACCCCTCCACTTT. It is translated as CASSSGQGARISPLHF.